Listed below are T cell receptor beta chains from one sample, sequenced in a study of T cell responses to AZD1222 COVID-19 vaccine. Assay: immunoSEQ multiplex PCR; the TCRdb copy retains only in-frame clones and omits some. The repertoire holds over 150,000 clones, with just over 90% as singletons. Material: peripheral blood, obtained 28 days after the second AZD1222 dose. These receptors were obtained from an adult who received the AZD1222 COVID-19 vaccine. The conserved cysteine and the conserved F or W are not part of the CDR3 here. Fields, in order: D gene, V gene, J gene, CDR3 protein. D genes are given only for firm matches.

d_gene: TRBD2
v_gene: TRBV9
j_gene: TRBJ2-1
CDR3aa: ASSVLSSGYYNEQF

d_gene: -
v_gene: TRBV6-1
j_gene: TRBJ1-2
CDR3aa: ASSEPGAVTALYGYT

d_gene: -
v_gene: TRBV9
j_gene: TRBJ2-3
CDR3aa: ASSVTAVIDTQY

d_gene: -
v_gene: TRBV12-2
j_gene: TRBJ2-1
CDR3aa: ASRFRGDRGSYEQF

d_gene: TRBD2
v_gene: TRBV20-1
j_gene: TRBJ2-7
CDR3aa: SASSGRNYEQY

d_gene: -
v_gene: TRBV5-4
j_gene: TRBJ2-2
CDR3aa: ASSSAGRAANTGELF

d_gene: -
v_gene: TRBV7-9
j_gene: TRBJ2-1
CDR3aa: ASSSGFNEQF

d_gene: -
v_gene: TRBV19
j_gene: TRBJ1-6
CDR3aa: ASSIGPSGPDNSPLH

d_gene: -
v_gene: TRBV6-5
j_gene: TRBJ1-4
CDR3aa: ASKITPIGEKLF

d_gene: -
v_gene: TRBV10-3
j_gene: TRBJ1-1
CDR3aa: AITQGGATEAF